This TCR beta chain was obtained from a study of neurological immune-mediated disorders. TCRdb fed the 5' RACE reads into MiXCR, producing one record per CDR3 protein. This sample has approximately 65,000 distinct CDR3 sequences, with around 4% found just once. The CDR3 extends over 14 amino acids. Trimming removed 5 bases from V and 6 bases from J, with 17 bases in between. Many counts were recorded for this clonotype. The sequenced sample consisted of PBMCs. The chain combines TRBV12-3 or TRBV12-4 with TRBJ2-7, with D maybe TRBD1 (5 bases). The receptor was derived from a man aged 45 to 65 with multiple sclerosis. CDR3 sequence reads: CASSPPGQAGEQYF. For the CDR3, the DNA is TGTGCCAGCAGTCCCCCCGGACAAGCTGGCGAGCAGTACTTC.